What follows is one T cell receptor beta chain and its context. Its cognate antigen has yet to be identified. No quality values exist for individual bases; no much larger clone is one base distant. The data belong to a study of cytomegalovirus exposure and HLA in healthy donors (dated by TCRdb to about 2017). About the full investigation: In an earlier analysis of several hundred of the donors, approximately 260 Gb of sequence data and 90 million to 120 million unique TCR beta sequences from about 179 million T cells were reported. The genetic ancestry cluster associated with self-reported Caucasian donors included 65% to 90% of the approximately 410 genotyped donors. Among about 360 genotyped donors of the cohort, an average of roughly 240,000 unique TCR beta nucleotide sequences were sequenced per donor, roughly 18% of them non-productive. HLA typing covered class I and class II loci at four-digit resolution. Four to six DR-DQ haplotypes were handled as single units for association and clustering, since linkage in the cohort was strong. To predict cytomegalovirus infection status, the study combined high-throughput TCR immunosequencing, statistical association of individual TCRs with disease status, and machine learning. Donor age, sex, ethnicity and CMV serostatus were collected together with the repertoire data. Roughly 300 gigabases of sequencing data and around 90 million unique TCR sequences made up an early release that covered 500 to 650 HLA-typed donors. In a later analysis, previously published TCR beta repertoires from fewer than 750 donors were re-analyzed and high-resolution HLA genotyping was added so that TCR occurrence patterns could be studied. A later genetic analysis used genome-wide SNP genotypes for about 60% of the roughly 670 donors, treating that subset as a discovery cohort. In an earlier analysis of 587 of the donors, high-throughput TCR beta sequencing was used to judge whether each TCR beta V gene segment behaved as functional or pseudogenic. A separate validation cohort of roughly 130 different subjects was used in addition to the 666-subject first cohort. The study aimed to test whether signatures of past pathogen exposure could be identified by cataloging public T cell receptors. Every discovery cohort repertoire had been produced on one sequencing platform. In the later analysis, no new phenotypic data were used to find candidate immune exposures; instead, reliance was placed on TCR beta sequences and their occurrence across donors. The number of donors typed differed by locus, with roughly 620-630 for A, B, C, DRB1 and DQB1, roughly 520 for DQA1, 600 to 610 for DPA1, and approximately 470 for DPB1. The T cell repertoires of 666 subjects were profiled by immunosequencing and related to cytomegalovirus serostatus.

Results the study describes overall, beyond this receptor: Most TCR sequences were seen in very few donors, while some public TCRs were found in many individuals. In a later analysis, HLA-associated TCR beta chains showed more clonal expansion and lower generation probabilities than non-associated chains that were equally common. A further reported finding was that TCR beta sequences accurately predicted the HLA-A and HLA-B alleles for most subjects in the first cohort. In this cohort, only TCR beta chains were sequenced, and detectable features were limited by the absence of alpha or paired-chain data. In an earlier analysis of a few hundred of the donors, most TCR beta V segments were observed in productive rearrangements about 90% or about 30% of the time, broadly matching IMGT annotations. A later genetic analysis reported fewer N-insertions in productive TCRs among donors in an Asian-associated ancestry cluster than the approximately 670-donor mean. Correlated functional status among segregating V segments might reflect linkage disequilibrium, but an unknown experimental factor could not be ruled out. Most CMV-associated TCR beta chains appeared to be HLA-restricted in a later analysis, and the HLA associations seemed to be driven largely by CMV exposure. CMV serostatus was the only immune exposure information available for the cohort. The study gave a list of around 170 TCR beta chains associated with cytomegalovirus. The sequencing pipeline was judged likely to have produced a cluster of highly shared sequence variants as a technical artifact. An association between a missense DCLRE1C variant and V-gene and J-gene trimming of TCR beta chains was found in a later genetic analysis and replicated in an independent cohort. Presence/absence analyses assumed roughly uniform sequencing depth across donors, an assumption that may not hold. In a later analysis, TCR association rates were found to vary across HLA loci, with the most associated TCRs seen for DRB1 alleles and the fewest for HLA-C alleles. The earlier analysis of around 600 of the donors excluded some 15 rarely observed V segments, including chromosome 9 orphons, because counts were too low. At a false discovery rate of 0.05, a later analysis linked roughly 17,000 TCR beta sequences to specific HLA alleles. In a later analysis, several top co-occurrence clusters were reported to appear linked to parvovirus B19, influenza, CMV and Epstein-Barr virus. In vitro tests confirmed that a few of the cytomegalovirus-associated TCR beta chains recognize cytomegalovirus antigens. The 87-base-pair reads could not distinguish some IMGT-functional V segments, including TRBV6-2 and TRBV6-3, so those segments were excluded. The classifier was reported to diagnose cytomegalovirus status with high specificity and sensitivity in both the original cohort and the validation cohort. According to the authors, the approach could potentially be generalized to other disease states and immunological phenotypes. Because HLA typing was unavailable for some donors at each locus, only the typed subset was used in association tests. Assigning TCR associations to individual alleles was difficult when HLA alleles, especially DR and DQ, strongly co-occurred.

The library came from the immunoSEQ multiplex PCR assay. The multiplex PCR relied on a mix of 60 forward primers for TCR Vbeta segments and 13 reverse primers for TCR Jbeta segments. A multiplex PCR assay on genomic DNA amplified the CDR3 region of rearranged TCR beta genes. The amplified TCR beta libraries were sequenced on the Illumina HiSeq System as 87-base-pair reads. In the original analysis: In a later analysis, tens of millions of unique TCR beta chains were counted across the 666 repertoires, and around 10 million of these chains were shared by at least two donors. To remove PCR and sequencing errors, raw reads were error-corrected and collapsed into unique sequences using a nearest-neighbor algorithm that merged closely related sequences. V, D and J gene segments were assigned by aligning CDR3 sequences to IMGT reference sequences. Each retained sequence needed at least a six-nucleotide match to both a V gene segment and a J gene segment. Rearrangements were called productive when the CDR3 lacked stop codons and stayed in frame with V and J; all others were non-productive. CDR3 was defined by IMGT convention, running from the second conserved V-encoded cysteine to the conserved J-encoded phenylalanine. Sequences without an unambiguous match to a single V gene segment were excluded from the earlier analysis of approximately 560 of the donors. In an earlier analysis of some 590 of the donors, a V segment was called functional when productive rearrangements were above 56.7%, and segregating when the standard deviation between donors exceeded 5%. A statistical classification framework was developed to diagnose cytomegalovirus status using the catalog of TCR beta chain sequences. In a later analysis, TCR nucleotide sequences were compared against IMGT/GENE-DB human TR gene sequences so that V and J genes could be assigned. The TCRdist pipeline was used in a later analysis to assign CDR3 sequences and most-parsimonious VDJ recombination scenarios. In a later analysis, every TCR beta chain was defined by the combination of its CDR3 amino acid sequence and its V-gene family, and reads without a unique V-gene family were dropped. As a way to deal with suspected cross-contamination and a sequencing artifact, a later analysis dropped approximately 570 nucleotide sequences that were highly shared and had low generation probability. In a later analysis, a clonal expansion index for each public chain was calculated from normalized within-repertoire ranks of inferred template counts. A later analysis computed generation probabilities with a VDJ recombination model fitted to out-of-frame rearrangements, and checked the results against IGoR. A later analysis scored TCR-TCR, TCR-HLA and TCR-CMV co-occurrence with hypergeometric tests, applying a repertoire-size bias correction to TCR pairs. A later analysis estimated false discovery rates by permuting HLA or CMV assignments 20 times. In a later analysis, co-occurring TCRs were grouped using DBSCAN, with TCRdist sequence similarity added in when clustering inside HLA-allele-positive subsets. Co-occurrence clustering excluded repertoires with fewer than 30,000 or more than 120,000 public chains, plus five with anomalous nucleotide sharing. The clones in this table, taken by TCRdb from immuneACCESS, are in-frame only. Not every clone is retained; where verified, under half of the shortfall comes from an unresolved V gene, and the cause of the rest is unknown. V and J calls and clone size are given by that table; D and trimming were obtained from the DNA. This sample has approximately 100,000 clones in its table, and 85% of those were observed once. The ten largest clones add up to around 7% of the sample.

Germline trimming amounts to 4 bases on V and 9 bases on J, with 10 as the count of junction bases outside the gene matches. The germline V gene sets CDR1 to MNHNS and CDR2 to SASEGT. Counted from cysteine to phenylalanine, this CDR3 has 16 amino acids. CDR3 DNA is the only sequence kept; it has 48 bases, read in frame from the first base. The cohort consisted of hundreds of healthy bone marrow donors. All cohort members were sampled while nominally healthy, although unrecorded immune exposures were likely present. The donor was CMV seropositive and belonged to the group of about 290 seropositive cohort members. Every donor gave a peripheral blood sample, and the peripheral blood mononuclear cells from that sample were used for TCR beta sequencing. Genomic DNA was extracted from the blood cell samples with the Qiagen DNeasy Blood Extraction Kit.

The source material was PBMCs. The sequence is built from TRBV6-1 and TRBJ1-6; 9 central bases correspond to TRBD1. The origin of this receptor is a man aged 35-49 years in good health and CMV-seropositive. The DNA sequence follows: TGTGCCAGCAGTGGAACCTTGGGACAGGGAACTTCACCCCTCCACTTT. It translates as CASSGTLGQGTSPLHF.